What follows is one TCR beta chain and its context. After removal of 3 bases from V and 5 bases from J, the junction contained 3 bases not matched to a gene. Germline assignment: CDR1 SQVTM and CDR2 ANQGSEA. The CDR3 contains 14 residues. These data originate in a study of chronic HIV infection and antiretroviral therapy. TCRdb re-called the 5' RACE reads with MiXCR, one entry per CDR3 protein. The table lists roughly 50,000 distinct CDR3 sequences, approximately 19% of them singletons, with about 2.7% in the top ten. The sample was peripheral blood. The chain is built from TRBV29-1 and TRBJ2-2, with 10 bases that match TRBD1. The TCR sequence derives from an adult who had HIV and had not received antiretroviral therapy, or was an uninfected healthy control (not recorded which). The CDR3 protein is CSVDGTGVTGELFF. The CDR3 DNA reads as TGCAGCGTTGACGGGACAGGGGTAACCGGGGAGCTGTTTTTT.